This T cell receptor beta chain is drawn from a study of cytomegalovirus exposure and HLA in healthy donors. Overall study findings and caveats: There were a few CMV-associated chains whose specificity for CMV antigens was confirmed in vitro. Because they were indistinguishable, some V segments, including TRBV6-2 and TRBV6-3, were excluded.

PCR used 60 Vbeta primers and 13 Jbeta primers. Method: immunoSEQ multiplex PCR; TCRdb's copy keeps in-frame clones and lacks some. The table records about 140,000 clones, about 74% of them present only once. CDR1 and CDR2 from the germline V gene are LGHNA and YNFKEQ. This CDR3 comprises 13 residues. V was trimmed by 1 base and J by 2 bases, leaving 4 bases between them. This clone has a handful of counts. Its matching antigen is unknown. This receptor was taken from a woman in her forties in good health and CMV-seronegative. This chain joins TRBV4-2 and TRBJ2-3; no firm D call. The sequenced sample consisted of PBMCs. The CDR3 DNA follows: TGTGCCAGCAGCCAAGCTAACACAGATACGCAGTATTTT. Amino acid sequence: CASSQANTDTQYF.